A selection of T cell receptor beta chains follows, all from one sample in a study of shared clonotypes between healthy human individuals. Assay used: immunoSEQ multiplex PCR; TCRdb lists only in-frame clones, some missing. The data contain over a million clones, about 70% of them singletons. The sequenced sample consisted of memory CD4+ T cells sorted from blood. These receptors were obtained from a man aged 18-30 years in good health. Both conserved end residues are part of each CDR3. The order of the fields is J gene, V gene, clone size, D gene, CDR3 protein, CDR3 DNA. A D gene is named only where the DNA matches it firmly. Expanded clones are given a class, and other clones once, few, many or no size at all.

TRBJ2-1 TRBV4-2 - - CASSQVRAGEQFF TGTGCCAGCAGCCAAGTCCGGGCAGGTGAGCAGTTCTTC
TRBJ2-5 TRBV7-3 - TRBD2 CASSLDGREGETQYF TGTGCCAGCAGCTTGGATGGGCGGGAGGGAGAGACCCAGTACTTC
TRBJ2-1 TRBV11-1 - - CASSLRLEQFF TGTGCCAGCAGCTTACGCCTAGAGCAGTTCTTC
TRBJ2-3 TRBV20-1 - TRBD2 CRTSGGDF TGCAGGACTAGCGGGGGGGATTTT
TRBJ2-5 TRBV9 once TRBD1 CASRSGTGGETQYF TGTGCCAGCAGATCCGGGACAGGGGGCGAGACCCAGTACTTC
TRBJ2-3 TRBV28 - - CASSTNRDTQYF TGTGCCAGCAGCACAAACAGGGATACGCAGTATTTT
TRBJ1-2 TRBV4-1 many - CASSEGALTGPSPYGYTF TGCGCCAGCAGCGAAGGGGCTCTGACAGGCCCTAGTCCCTATGGCTACACCTTC
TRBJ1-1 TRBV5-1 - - CASSLGASDTEAFF TGCGCCAGCAGCTTGGGGGCATCTGACACTGAAGCTTTCTTT
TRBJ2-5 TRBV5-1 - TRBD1 CASKGTGGGETQYF TGCGCCAGCAAGGGGACAGGGGGCGGGGAGACCCAGTACTTC
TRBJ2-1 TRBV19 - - CASSRGSSYNEQFF TGTGCCAGTAGCCGGGGGAGCTCCTACAATGAGCAGTTCTTC
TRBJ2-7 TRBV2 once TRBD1 CASSEGTGPYEQYF TGTGCCAGCAGTGAGGGGACAGGGCCCTACGAGCAGTACTTC
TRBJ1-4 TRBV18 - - CASSPYIRAEGEKLFF TGTGCCAGCTCACCGTACATCAGGGCGGAGGGTGAAAAACTGTTTTTT
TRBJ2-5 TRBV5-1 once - CASSSDGNQETQYF TGCGCCAGCAGTTCCGACGGCAACCAAGAGACCCAGTACTTC
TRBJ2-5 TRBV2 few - CASSVSPLALSGETQYF TGTGCCAGCAGTGTAAGCCCTCTAGCGCTAAGTGGGGAGACCCAGTACTTC
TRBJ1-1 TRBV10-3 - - CAISAAGAHTEAFF TGTGCCATCAGTGCCGCGGGGGCCCACACTGAAGCTTTCTTT
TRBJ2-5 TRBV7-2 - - CASSFRGQLHQTQYF TGTGCCAGCAGCTTTAGGGGCCAGCTCCACCAGACCCAGTACTTC
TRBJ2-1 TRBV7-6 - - CASSLARRGEQFF TGTGCCAGCAGCTTAGCCAGGAGGGGTGAGCAGTTCTTC
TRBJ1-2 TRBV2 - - CASRWRDQPNYGYTF TGTGCCAGCAGATGGAGGGACCAGCCCAACTATGGCTACACCTTC
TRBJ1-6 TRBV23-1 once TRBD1 CASSLGTVNPPLHF TGCGCCAGCAGTCTTGGGACAGTCAACCCACCCCTCCACTTT
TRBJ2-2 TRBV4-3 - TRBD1 CASSQDRGRDGELFF TGCGCCAGCAGCCAAGATAGGGGGCGCGACGGGGAGCTGTTTTTT
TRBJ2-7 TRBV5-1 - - CASSFGRQGYEQYF TGCGCCAGCAGCTTCGGTCGGCAGGGCTACGAGCAGTACTTC
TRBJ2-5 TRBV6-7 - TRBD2 CASTRNSGGQETQYF TGTGCCAGCACCCGAAACAGCGGGGGGCAAGAGACCCAGTACTTC
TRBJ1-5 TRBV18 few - CASSPPNTNQPQHF TGTGCCAGCTCACCACCGAATACCAATCAGCCCCAGCATTTT
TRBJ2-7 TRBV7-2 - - CASSLGRGNEQYF TGTGCCAGCAGCTTAGGAAGAGGGAACGAGCAGTACTTC
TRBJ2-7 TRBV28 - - CASTERSASLSSYEQYF TGTGCCAGCACCGAGAGGTCCGCGTCACTTAGCTCCTACGAGCAGTACTTC
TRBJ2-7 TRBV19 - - CASSSRDEQYF TGTGCCAGTAGTAGCAGAGACGAGCAGTACTTC
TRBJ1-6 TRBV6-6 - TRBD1 CASSNRGRNSPLHF TGTGCCAGCAGTAACAGGGGTAGGAATTCACCCCTCCACTTT
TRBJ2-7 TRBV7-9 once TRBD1 CASSQRGQYEQYF TGTGCCAGCAGCCAGAGGGGGCAGTACGAGCAGTACTTC
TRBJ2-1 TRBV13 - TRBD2 CASSSNRLAGVGNEQFF TGTGCCAGCAGCTCGAACCGCCTAGCGGGAGTGGGCAATGAGCAGTTCTTC
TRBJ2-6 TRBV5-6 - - CASSLEQGTRGANVLTF TGTGCCAGCAGCTTGGAGCAGGGAACGAGAGGGGCCAACGTCCTGACTTTC
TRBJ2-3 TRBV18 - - CASSPQGGTDTQYF TGTGCCAGCTCACCACAAGGGGGCACAGATACGCAGTATTTT
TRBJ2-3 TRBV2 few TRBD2 CASSGPAGDTQYF TGTGCCAGCAGCGGGCCAGCGGGGGATACGCAGTATTTT
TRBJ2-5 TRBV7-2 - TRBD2 CASRTSGGRETQYF TGTGCCAGCAGAACTAGCGGGGGGAGAGAGACCCAGTACTTC
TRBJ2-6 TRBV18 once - CASSPGPSGWANVLTF TGTGCCAGCTCACCGGGTCCTTCAGGTTGGGCCAACGTCCTGACTTTC
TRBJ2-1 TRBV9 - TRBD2 CASSVVSGGDEQFF TGTGCCAGCAGCGTAGTAAGCGGGGGCGATGAGCAGTTCTTC
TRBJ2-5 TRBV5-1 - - CASSFGGLQETQYF TGCGCCAGCAGCTTTGGGGGGTTGCAAGAGACCCAGTACTTC
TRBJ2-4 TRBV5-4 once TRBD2 CASSFPGLAGGGNIQYF TGTGCCAGCAGCTTTCCGGGACTAGCGGGGGGTGGCAACATTCAGTACTTC
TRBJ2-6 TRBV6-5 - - CASSYWGSGANVLTF TGTGCCAGCAGTTACTGGGGCTCTGGGGCCAACGTCCTGACTTTC
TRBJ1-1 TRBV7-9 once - CASSSAQNTEAFF TGTGCCAGCAGCTCCGCCCAGAACACTGAAGCTTTCTTT
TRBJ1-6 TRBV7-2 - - CASSLESSRNSPLHF TGTGCCAGCAGCTTAGAGTCCTCTCGAAATTCACCCCTCCACTTT
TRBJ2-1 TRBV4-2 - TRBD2 CASSQVGGGGGNEQFF TGTGCCAGCAGCCAAGTAGGTGGCGGGGGGGGCAATGAGCAGTTCTTC
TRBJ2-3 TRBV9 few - CASSVVSTSTDTQYF TGTGCCAGCAGCGTAGTGTCTACCAGCACAGATACGCAGTATTTT
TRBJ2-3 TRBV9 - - CASSISPTDTQYF TGTGCCAGCAGCATTAGTCCCACAGATACGCAGTATTTT
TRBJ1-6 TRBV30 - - CAWSVYGNSPLHF TGTGCCTGGAGTGTCTATGGTAATTCACCCCTCCACTTT
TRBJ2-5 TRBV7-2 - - CASSLFPQETQYF TGTGCCAGCAGCTTATTTCCACAAGAGACCCAGTACTTC
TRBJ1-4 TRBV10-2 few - CASSEGTNEKLFF TGCGCCAGCAGTGAGGGGACTAATGAAAAACTGTTTTTT
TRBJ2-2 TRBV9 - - CASSPRPDNGELFF TGTGCCAGCAGCCCCCGGCCTGATAACGGGGAGCTGTTTTTT
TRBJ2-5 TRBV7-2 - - CASSSYGGRETQYF TGTGCCAGCAGCTCGTACGGGGGCAGAGAGACCCAGTACTTC
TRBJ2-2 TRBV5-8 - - CASSAQNTGELFF TGTGCCAGCAGCGCCCAGAACACCGGGGAGCTGTTTTTT
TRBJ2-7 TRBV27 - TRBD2 CASSLDGRGGIYEQYF TGTGCCAGCAGTTTAGATGGGCGGGGGGGAATCTACGAGCAGTACTTC
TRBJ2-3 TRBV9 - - CASSVGTDTQYF TGTGCCAGCAGCGTAGGGACAGATACGCAGTATTTT
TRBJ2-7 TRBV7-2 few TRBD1 CASSPDRAAQYF TGTGCCAGCAGCCCCGACAGGGCCGCGCAGTACTTC
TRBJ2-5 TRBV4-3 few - CASSQDRGTQYF TGCGCCAGCAGCCAAGACAGGGGGACCCAGTACTTC
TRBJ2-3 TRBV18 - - CASSPRQGTDTQYF TGTGCCAGCTCACCTAGACAGGGCACAGATACGCAGTATTTT
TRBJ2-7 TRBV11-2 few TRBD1 CASSLLGQGSYEQYF TGTGCCAGCAGCTTATTGGGACAGGGGTCCTACGAGCAGTACTTC